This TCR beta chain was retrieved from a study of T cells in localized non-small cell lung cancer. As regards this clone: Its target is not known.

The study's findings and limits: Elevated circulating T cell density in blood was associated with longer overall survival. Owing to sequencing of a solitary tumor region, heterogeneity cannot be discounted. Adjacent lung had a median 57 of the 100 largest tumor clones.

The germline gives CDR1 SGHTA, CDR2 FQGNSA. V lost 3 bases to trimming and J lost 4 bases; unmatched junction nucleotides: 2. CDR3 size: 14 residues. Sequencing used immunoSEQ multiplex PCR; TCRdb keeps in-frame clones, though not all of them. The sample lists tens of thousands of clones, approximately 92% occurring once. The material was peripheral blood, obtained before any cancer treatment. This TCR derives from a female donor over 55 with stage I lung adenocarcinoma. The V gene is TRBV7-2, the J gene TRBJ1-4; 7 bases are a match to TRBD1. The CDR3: CASSFTGDNEKLFF. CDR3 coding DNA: TGTGCCAGCAGCTTCACAGGGGATAATGAAAAACTGTTTTTT.